This T cell receptor (beta chain) was recovered during a study of spatial heterogeneity in lung cancer (dated by TCRdb to the late 2010s). Background on the whole study: Beta-chain transcripts were consistently detected in greater numbers than alpha-chain transcripts, which likely reflected higher beta-chain transcript abundance. The study linked features of the TCR repertoire to counts of nonsynonymous mutations, which were determined by whole-exome sequencing of tumor tissue. TCR transcript counts in tumor regions correlated strongly with a T cell transcriptional module score from matched bulk RNA-seq. Both alpha and beta chains were TCR-sequenced in samples taken at surgery, namely 220 tumor regions, 61 to 65 matched nontumor lung samples and just over 55 PBMC samples. In the raw uncorrected reads, each unique combination of TCR and UMI appeared more than ten times on average. In non-small cell lung cancer, the study quantitatively compared TCR alpha and beta repertoires across several tumor regions, matched nontumor lung, and blood. What the research found in general, with its limitations: TCR-seq was estimated to cover only roughly 6.8% of tumor T cells for alpha chains and about 13% for beta chains. Confirming at a functional level the hypothesis that regional TCRs recognize regional mutations was considered to require additional single-cell paired TCR alpha and beta sequencing. A correlation was observed between the number of expanded intratumoral alpha and beta TCRs and the tumor nonsynonymous mutation count. Counts of ubiquitous and regional expanded TCRs correlated with counts of ubiquitous and regional nonsynonymous mutations, respectively.

Between the V and J ends, shortened by 1 base and 4 bases respectively, the junction contains 16 bases. From the cysteine through the phenylalanine, the CDR3 covers 16 amino acids. Of the read, only the CDR3 DNA is kept; its 48 bases are in frame from base 1. From the germline V gene (reference sequence), CDR1 is LGHDT and CDR2 is YNNKEL. Interpreted using the paper, the time point label stands for: sample taken at primary tumor resection. Donors were over 60 patients with early-stage, untreated non-small cell lung cancer from the lung TRACERx cohort. For TCR sequencing, whole RNA was extracted from tumor and nontumor lung tissue, or from cryopreserved PBMC samples, and no cell sorting was done. Only patients with enough RNA available from two or more tumor regions were chosen for TCR sequencing. A lung pathologist reviewed the tumor and adjacent nontumor lung specimens before the specimens were selected.

Libraries were made using 5' RACE. Sequencing used a NextSeq 500. To allow correction of PCR and sequencing errors, the TCR library protocol tagged every TCR cDNA molecule with a unique molecular identifier. Processing in the source paper ran as follows. TCR identification, UMI-based error correction and CDR3 extraction were performed with Decombinator tools. Expanded TCRs were defined as those above a frequency of 2 per 1,000, corresponding to the top 1% of the tumor frequency distribution. Expanded tumor TCRs were classed as regional if statistically deemed absent (corrected P<0.05) from at least one tumor region, otherwise ubiquitous. Each repertoire was subsampled 100 times to 5,000 TCRs, after which Renyi diversity was computed with the R vegan package. CDR3 similarity networks were built from amino acid triplet string-kernel similarity, with CDR3s being connected when pairwise similarity was above 0.82. TCRdb trimmed the raw reads at Q25, called clones with MiXCR and kept productive beta chains. Rows with one shared CDR3 protein collapse into an entry with the most common genes and DNA. TCRdb's processing, not the study's, gives the V and J calls here. This sample holds 5,500 to 8,500 distinct CDR3 sequences; less than 3.5% were observed only once. The ten largest clones capture about 22% of the sample.

This clonotype has only a few counts. It has no known antigen specificity. No base-level quality is on record; no much larger clone is a single base apart. The specimen comprised lung tumor tissue, sampled at surgery. The TCR was taken from a male donor with early-stage non-small cell lung cancer. This chain is built from TRBV3-1 and TRBJ2-5; the D gene is possibly TRBD1, with 5 bases matching. The CDR3 loop reads CASSQGATRVGETQYF. DNA sequence: TGTGCCAGCAGCCAAGGGGCCACCAGGGTCGGAGAGACCCAGTACTTC.